This TCR beta chain was documented in a study of cytomegalovirus exposure and HLA in healthy donors. With respect to this clone: Its matching antigen is unknown.

Whole-study findings and limits: Researchers reported from a later analysis that most CMV-associated TCR beta chains appeared HLA-restricted. Presence/absence comparisons presumed near-even sequencing depth among donors.

The germline V gene has CDR1 LNHDA and CDR2 SQIVND (reference sequence). The CDR3 loop spans 14 amino acids. The junction had 11 bases not matched to a gene; V was cut back by 7 bases and J by 5 bases. PCR used 60 Vbeta primers and 13 Jbeta primers. Original handling: Approximately 83 million unique TCR beta chains, some 11 million shared, were counted in a later analysis. The repertoire was sequenced with immunoSEQ multiplex PCR; TCRdb's copy has only in-frame clones and lacks some. V, J and clone size reflect that table, while D and trimming were determined from the DNA. Here the sample spans some 77,000 clones, approximately 80% being singletons.

The chain joins TRBV19 to TRBJ2-7, with 7 bases fitting TRBD1. The sequencing input was PBMCs. The TCR comes from a man in his fifties in good health and CMV-seropositive. CDR3 residues: CASTPQGERNEQYF. Written as DNA, the CDR3 is TGTGCCAGTACCCCGCAGGGGGAGAGGAACGAGCAGTACTTC.